The 12 T cell receptor beta chains presented below share a single source sample, sequenced in a study of CD8+ T cells in alopecia areata. Indicated treatment: oral pan-JAK inhibitor, 5-10 mg twice daily. Extracted from the samples, RNA was reverse transcribed into cDNA to serve as the sequencing template. Assay used: immunoSEQ multiplex PCR; TCRdb lists only in-frame clones, some missing. Among more than 200,000 clones listed, approximately 72% were seen once. The sample here was CD4+ T cells sorted from blood, taken at roughly week 45, from a patient treated with tofacitinib. The receptor set was obtained from a human donor with alopecia areata.

This chain links TRBV29-1 with TRBJ2-1; D assignment may be TRBD1 or TRBD2 (5 bases each). This CDR3 is built from 15 residues. Germline-derived CDR1 and CDR2 are SQVTM and ANQGSEA. V lost 2 bases and J 0 bases, leaving 11 bases between the germline ends. The DNA for the CDR3 is TGCAGCGTTGAATCCGGGGCTAGCTCCTACAATGAGCAGTTCTTC. It codes for CSVESGASSYNEQFF.

This chain links TRBV6-6 with TRBJ2-7; possible D gene TRBD2, 6 bases. V was clipped by 2 bases and J by 6 bases, with 11 bases between them. Germline V gives CDR1 MNHNY, CDR2 SVGAGI (reference sequence). The length of the CDR3 is 13 residues. The CDR3 spells CASSYVGGGEQYF. The CDR3 DNA reads as TGTGCCAGCAGTTACGTGGGGGGTGGCGAGCAGTACTTC.

V and J are TRBV29-1 and TRBJ2-7; the D gene is possibly TRBD2 (6 bases). Trimming removed 4 bases at V and 2 bases at J, with 12 bases between. The CDR3 has 13 residues. Germline CDR1 reads SQVTM; CDR2 reads ANQGSEA. CDR3 in DNA: TGCAGCGTTGTAGAGACGGGAGCCTACGAGCAGTACTTC. Translating it yields CSVVETGAYEQYF.

This clone came up a few times. This chain uses TRBV25-1 with TRBJ2-5, with D perhaps assigned TRBD1 or TRBD2 (7 bases each). The germline CDR1 and CDR2 sequences are MGHDK and SYGVNS. The germline V and J ends were trimmed by 3 bases and 5 bases, with 22 bases remaining between them. This CDR3 is 17 amino acids long. For the CDR3, the DNA is TGTGCCAGCAGTGAGGGAGCCTCCCACAGGGGAGGGGAGACCCAGTACTTC. This codes for CASSEGASHRGGETQYF.

V is TRBV19 and J is TRBJ1-6; possible D gene TRBD1, 6 bases. The CDR3 sequence is 13 residues long. The germline V gene has CDR1 LNHDA and CDR2 SQIVND (reference sequence). The V end lost 4 bases, the J end lost 5 bases, and 6 bases lay between the germline ends. The CDR3 DNA reads TGTGCCAGTAGTACAGGGGATAATTCACCCCTCCACTTT. This translates into CASSTGDNSPLHF.

This clone turned up a few times. The chain carries TRBV6-5 and TRBJ1-5; D unresolved. The CDR3 covers 13 residues. The ends were cut back, 10 bases at V and 3 bases at J, with 13 bases in the middle. CDR1 and CDR2 (germline): MNHEY, SVGAGI. The CDR3 region has the DNA TGTGCCACCTCTATGGACCTCAATCAGCCCCAGCATTTT. Translation gives CATSMDLNQPQHF.

The chain carries TRBV7-9 and TRBJ1-2; 7 nucleotides agree with TRBD1. The CDR3 length is 14 residues. From germline, CDR1 is SEHNR and CDR2 FQNEAQ (reference sequence). V lost 6 bases to trimming and J lost 2 bases; unmatched junction nucleotides: 6. In nucleotides, the CDR3 is TGTGCCAGCAGACCAGAACAGGGGAACTATGGCTACACCTTC. It codes for CASRPEQGNYGYTF.

V is TRBV7-9 and J is TRBJ2-7; D remains unclear. Trimming left V 2 bases short and J 3 bases short, with 5 bases between. Germline values: CDR1 SEHNR, CDR2 FQNEAQ (reference sequence). CDR3 length equals 12 residues. CDR3 sequence reads: CASSLRHYEQYF. As DNA, the CDR3 is TGTGCCAGCAGCTTACGCCACTACGAGCAGTACTTC.

The chain combines TRBV6-5 with TRBJ1-1; TRBD1 is a possible D gene (5 bases). V gave up 8 bases and J gave up 2 bases, with 12 bases separating them. This CDR3 has 13 residues. The V gene's germline CDR1 is MNHEY and CDR2 SVGAGI. The DNA of the CDR3 is TGTGCCAGCTTTAAGACAGTCAACACTGAAGCTTTCTTT. Protein: CASFKTVNTEAFF.

The CDR3 region is CASSEYRGKNTEAFF. The CDR3 DNA follows: TGTGCCAGCAGTGAATATAGGGGGAAGAACACTGAAGCTTTCTTT. This chain joins TRBV6-1 and TRBJ1-1, with D possibly matching TRBD1 (6 bases). V was clipped by 2 bases and J by 1 base, with 11 bases between them. The CDR3 is made up of 15 amino acids. The V gene's germline CDR1 is MNHNS and CDR2 SASEGT.

The chain joins TRBV10-1 to TRBJ2-7; D ambiguous. The CDR3 is 11 amino acids. Germline-derived CDR1 and CDR2 are WNHNN and SYGVQD (reference sequence). Trimming pared 3 bases from V and 4 bases from J, leaving 4 bases between. The CDR3 bases are TGCGCCAGCAGTGACGAGTACGAGCAGTACTTC. This codes for CASSDEYEQYF.

The rearrangement links TRBV29-1 to TRBJ1-1, with D possibly being TRBD1 (5 bases). The V end lost 2 bases, the J end lost 4 bases, and 14 bases lay between the germline ends. The V gene's germline CDR1 is SQVTM and CDR2 ANQGSEA. This CDR3 contains 14 residues. The CDR3: CSVERAREITEAFF. The CDR3 nucleotides are TGCAGCGTTGAAAGGGCCAGGGAGATCACTGAAGCTTTCTTT.